The present T cell receptor beta chain was sequenced within a study of shared clonotypes between healthy human individuals. Study-wide results and caveats: Compared with memory subsets, naive subsets generally had larger estimated richness.

It was into CD45RA+ naive and CD45RA-negative memory subsets that the CD4+ cells were split. Remarks on this clone: Its specificity is unknown.

Researchers divided each subset's genomic DNA evenly across several immunoSEQ plates. Profiling relied on immunoSEQ multiplex PCR, and the TCRdb table lists in-frame clones only, not all of them. The data contain over 700,000 clones, approximately 77% of them singletons. CDR3 length: 12 residues. Germline CDR1 reads MNHNY; CDR2 reads SVGAGI (reference sequence). Trimming shortened V by 6 bases and J by 6 bases, and 12 bases separated the two germline ends. Sequenced sample: memory CD4+ T cells sorted from blood. Subset in this sample: CD45RA-negative fraction. The receptor comes from a woman in her twenties or thirties in good health. This chain uses TRBV6-6 with TRBJ2-7; a weak D match, TRBD2 (5 bases). CDR3 nucleotides: TGTGCCAGCAGCCGGGATCCCCTCGAGCAGTACTTC. This translates into CASSRDPLEQYF.